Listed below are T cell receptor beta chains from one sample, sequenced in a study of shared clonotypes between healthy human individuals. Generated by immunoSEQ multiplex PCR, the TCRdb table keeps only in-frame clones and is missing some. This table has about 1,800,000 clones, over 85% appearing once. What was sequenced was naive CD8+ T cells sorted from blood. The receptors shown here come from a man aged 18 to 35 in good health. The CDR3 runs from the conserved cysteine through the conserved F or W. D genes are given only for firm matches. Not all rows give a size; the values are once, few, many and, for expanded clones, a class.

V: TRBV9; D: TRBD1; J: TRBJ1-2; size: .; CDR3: CASSGTTGAYGYTF; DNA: TGTGCCAGCAGCGGTACAACAGGGGCCTATGGCTACACCTTC
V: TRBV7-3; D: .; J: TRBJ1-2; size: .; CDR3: CASTYIELLYGYTF; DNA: TGTGCCAGTACTTACATTGAGTTGCTCTATGGCTACACCTTC
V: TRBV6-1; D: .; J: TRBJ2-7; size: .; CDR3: CASSEWRVSYEQYF; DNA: TGTGCCAGCAGTGAGTGGCGGGTCTCCTACGAGCAGTACTTC
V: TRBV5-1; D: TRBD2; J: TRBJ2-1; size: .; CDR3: CASSLGTSGSYEQFF; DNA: TGCGCCAGCAGCTTGGGGACTAGCGGGAGCTATGAGCAGTTCTTC
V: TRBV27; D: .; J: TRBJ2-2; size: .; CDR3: CASSFGRDTGELFF; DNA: TGTGCCAGCAGTTTCGGACGGGACACCGGGGAGCTGTTTTTT
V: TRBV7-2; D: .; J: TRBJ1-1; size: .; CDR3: CASSQQNTEAFF; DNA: TGTGCCAGCAGTCAACAGAACACTGAAGCTTTCTTT
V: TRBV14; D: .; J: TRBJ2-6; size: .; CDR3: CASSQEGSTLGANVLTF; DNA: TGTGCCAGCAGCCAAGAGGGGTCGACGCTTGGGGCCAACGTCCTGACTTTC
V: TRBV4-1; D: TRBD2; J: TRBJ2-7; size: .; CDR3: CASSQEVIASGENSYEQYF; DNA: TGCGCCAGCAGCCAAGAGGTAATTGCTAGCGGGGAGAACTCCTACGAGCAGTACTTC
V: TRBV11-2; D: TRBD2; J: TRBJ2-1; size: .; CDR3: CASSSRLAGFDEQFF; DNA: TGTGCCAGCAGCTCCAGACTAGCGGGGTTCGATGAGCAGTTCTTC
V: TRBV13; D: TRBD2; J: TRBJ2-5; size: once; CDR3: CASSLRSGNQETQYF; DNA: TGTGCCAGCAGCTTAAGGAGCGGGAACCAAGAGACCCAGTACTTC
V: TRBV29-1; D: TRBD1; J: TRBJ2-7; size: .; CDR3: CSVEMDRDYEQYF; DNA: TGCAGCGTTGAAATGGACAGGGACTACGAGCAGTACTTC
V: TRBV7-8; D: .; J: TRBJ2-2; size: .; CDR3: CASSLDLTGELFF; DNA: TGTGCCAGCAGCCTAGATCTGACCGGGGAGCTGTTTTTT
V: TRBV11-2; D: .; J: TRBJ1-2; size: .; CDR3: CASSFGQIYTF; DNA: TGTGCCAGCAGCTTCGGACAGATCTACACCTTC
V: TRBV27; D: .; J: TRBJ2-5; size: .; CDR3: CASSLSWGQQETQYF; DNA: TGTGCCAGCAGTTTATCGTGGGGGCAGCAAGAGACCCAGTACTTC
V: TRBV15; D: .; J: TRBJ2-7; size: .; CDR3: CATSSGRTAGSSYEQYF; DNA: TGTGCCACCAGCAGTGGCCGTACGGCGGGGAGCTCCTACGAGCAGTACTTC
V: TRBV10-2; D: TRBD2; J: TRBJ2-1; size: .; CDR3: CASTPRGGYNEQFF; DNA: TGCGCCAGCACCCCGCGGGGGGGTTACAATGAGCAGTTCTTC
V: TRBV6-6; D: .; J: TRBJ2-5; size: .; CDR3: CASTLGAVETQYF; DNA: TGTGCCAGCACCCTAGGGGCTGTAGAGACCCAGTACTTC
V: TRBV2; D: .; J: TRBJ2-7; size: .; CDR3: CASSEALNPTYEQYF; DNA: TGTGCCAGCAGTGAAGCGCTTAACCCGACCTACGAGCAGTACTTC
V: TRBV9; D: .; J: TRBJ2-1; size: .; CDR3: CASSPQGLDSHNEQFF; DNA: TGTGCCAGCAGCCCGCAGGGACTGGATTCTCACAATGAGCAGTTCTTC
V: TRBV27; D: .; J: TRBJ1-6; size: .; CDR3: CASSVAGNSPLHF; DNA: TGTGCCAGCAGTGTCGCAGGGAATTCACCCCTCCACTTT
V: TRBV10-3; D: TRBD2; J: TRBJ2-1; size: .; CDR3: CAISVEGRGAYNEQFF; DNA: TGTGCCATCAGTGTCGAGGGGCGGGGGGCCTACAATGAGCAGTTCTTC
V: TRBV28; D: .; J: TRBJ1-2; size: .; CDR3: CASSLGQGLSGYTF; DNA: TGTGCCAGCAGTTTAGGGCAGGGGTTGTCTGGCTACACCTTC
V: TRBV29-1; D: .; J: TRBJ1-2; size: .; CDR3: CSAVVLASNYGYTF; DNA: TGCAGCGCCGTGGTGTTGGCCTCGAACTATGGCTACACCTTC
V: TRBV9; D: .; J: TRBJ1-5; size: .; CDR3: CASSVDWGSNQPQHF; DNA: TGTGCCAGCAGCGTAGACTGGGGTAGCAATCAGCCCCAGCATTTT
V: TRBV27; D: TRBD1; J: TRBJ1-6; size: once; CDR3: CASSLDLDRGNSPLHF; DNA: TGTGCCAGCAGTTTAGATTTGGACAGGGGCAATTCACCCCTCCACTTT
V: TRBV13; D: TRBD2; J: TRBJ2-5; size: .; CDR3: CASSRPTSGDETQYF; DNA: TGTGCCAGCAGCCGCCCCACTAGCGGGGACGAGACCCAGTACTTC
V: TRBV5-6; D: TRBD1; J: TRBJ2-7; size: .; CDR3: CASSLRDRAYEQYF; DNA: TGTGCCAGCAGCTTGAGGGACAGGGCCTACGAGCAGTACTTC
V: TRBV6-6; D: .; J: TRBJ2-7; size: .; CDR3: CASSYFIGTSYEQYF; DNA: TGTGCCAGCAGTTACTTTATAGGGACGTCCTACGAGCAGTACTTC
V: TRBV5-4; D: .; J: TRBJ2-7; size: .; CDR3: CASSIGHEQYF; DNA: TGTGCCAGCAGCATCGGACACGAGCAGTACTTC
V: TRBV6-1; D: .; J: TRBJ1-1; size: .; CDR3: CASSEPGLQNTEAFF; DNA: TGTGCCAGCAGTGAACCGGGACTTCAGAACACTGAAGCTTTCTTT
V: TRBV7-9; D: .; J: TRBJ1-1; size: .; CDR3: CASSPRRTENTEAFF; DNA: TGTGCCAGCAGCCCTAGACGTACGGAGAACACTGAAGCTTTCTTT